This T cell receptor (beta chain) was recorded in a study of shared clonotypes between healthy human individuals. Study observations and caveats: An effect of sequencing depth on clonotype sharing among donors was expected.

The CDR3 has 16 residues. Germline loops: CDR1 MGHRA, CDR2 YSYEKL. V was pared by 1 base and J by 2 bases, with 14 bases between. The assay was immunoSEQ multiplex PCR, and TCRdb's table has in-frame clones only and misses some. The top ten clones hold over 1% of a sample with over a million clones, more than 95% of them seen once. Regarding this clone: Its specificity is not known.

Source material: naive CD4+ T cells sorted from blood. Subset noted: CD45RA+ positively selected. This receptor was obtained from a man aged 25-45 years in good health. The genes are TRBV4-1 and TRBJ1-2, with a weak D call TRBD1 (5 bases). CDR3 DNA sequence: TGCGCCAGCAGCCAAGGTTTTGCCGGGGCCAACTATGGCTACACCTTC. This sequence encodes CASSQGFAGANYGYTF.